A single sample gave rise to the 28 T cell receptor beta chains below, sequenced in a study of blood T cells in healthy people across ages. A sample-barcoded 5' primer and a J-beta primer mix were used in a second PCR of about 6 to 11 cycles. TCRdb processed the 5' RACE reads anew with MiXCR; each CDR3 protein has one entry. This table has around 1,000,000 distinct CDR3 sequences, approximately 38% appearing once. The sequenced sample consisted of blood. These receptors were obtained from a young man in good health.

This clonotype was recorded at least ten times. The CDR3 sequence is CASSQFRTDGTQYF. DNA for the CDR3: TGTGCCAGCAGCCAATTCCGGACCGACGGTACGCAGTATTTT. V gene TRBV4-2 combines with J gene TRBJ2-3, with D hard to call. CDR3 length equals 14 residues. Between the trimmed V and J ends, which lost 2 bases and 8 bases, there was a span of 14 bases. Germline loops: CDR1 LGHNA, CDR2 YNFKEQ.

Comments on this clonotype: This may stem from a read error, because a much larger clone lies one nucleotide away. This rearrangement joins TRBV29-1 to TRBJ2-5; D is perhaps TRBD2 (6 bases). Germline V gene sequence: CDR1 SQVTM, CDR2 ANQGSEA. The CDR3 runs 14 residues. CDR3 amino acids: CSVEPGGPQEAQYF. In DNA form, the CDR3 reads TGCAGCGTTGAACCCGGGGGACCCCAAGAGGCCCAGTACTTC. Full variable domain (rest looked up from reference TRBV29-1 and TRBJ2-5): SAVISQKPSRDICQRGTSLTIQCQVDSQVTMMFWYRQQPGQSLTLIATANQGSEATYESGFVIDKFPISRPNLTFSTLTVSNMSPEDSSIYLCSVEPGGPQEAQYFGPGTRLLVL.

The chain carries TRBV27 and TRBJ2-1, with D maybe TRBD1 (5 bases). CDR1 is MNHEY and CDR2 is SMNVEV in the germline V gene (reference sequence). Deletions cut 0 bases from V and 1 base from J, with 13 bases between. The CDR3 sequence is 17 residues long. The DNA of the CDR3 is TGTGCCAGCAGTTTATCCTCGGCAGGGAAATCCTACAATGAGCAGTTCTTC. Encoded protein: CASSLSSAGKSYNEQFF.

As to this clonotype: It may be a read error: a sequence one base away is much more abundant. The CDR3 sequence: CASSYNDNEQYF. As DNA, the CDR3 is TGTGCCAGCAGTTATAATGACAATGAGCAGTACTTC. The rearrangement uses TRBV6-2 or TRBV6-3 and TRBJ2-7, with D unresolved. The CDR3 consists of 12 residues. V lost 3 bases to trimming and J lost 7 bases, with 10 bases between them. From germline, CDR1 is MNHEY and CDR2 SVGEGT.

This clonotype came up many times. This sequence joins TRBV10-3 and TRBJ2-7; 9 nucleotides align to TRBD1. CDR1 ENHRY and CDR2 SYGVKD come from the germline V gene. The CDR3 loop spans 14 amino acids. Trimming cost V 8 bases and J 2 bases; bases outside gene matches: 7. CDR3 sequence reads: CAIRDGTGTYEQYF. In nucleotides, the CDR3 is TGTGCCATCCGGGATGGGACAGGGACCTACGAGCAGTACTTC.

The table lists this clonotype with a count of one. The junction does not match germline at one end; this may be a read error. The chain carries TRBV20-1 and TRBJ1-2; no clear D. The CDR3 totals 13 residues. The germline V gene has CDR1 DFQATT and CDR2 SNEGSKA (reference sequence). CDR3 sequence: CGARVQGNYGYTF. CDR3 bases: TGCGGTGCTAGAGTCCAAGGAAACTATGGCTACACCTTC.

This clonotype was seen ten or more times. J is TRBJ1-1 and V is TRBV12-3 or TRBV12-4; TRBD1 matches at 7 bases. The CDR3 is 13 amino acids. The V and J ends lost 4 bases and 7 bases, in that order; junction bases with no gene match: 6. The CDR3 nucleotides are TGTGCCAGCAGTTATACGCGGGACAGTGAAGCTTTCTTT. Encoded protein: CASSYTRDSEAFF.

The chain combines TRBV6-2 or TRBV6-3 with TRBJ1-5, with unresolved D. V was clipped by 3 bases and J by 4 bases, with 13 bases between them. There are 15 residues in the CDR3. CDR1 and CDR2 from the germline V gene are MNHEY and SVGEGT. CDR3 sequence (DNA): TGTGCCAGCAGTTATGGGCAGGTGGAGAATCAGCCCCAGCATTTT. Its protein product is CASSYGQVENQPQHF.

The genes are TRBV5-1 and TRBJ1-2; 8 bases match TRBD1. V lost 3 bases to trimming and J lost 2 bases; unmatched junction nucleotides: 9. The CDR3 is 16 amino acids. Germline V lookup: CDR1 SGHRS, CDR2 YFSETQ. The CDR3 loop reads CASSSLWTGMNYGYTF. Here the CDR3 DNA reads TGCGCCAGCAGCTCCCTATGGACAGGGATGAACTATGGCTACACCTTC.

The chain has TRBV6-5 and TRBJ2-3; D perhaps matches TRBD1 (6 bases). The CDR3 covers 16 residues. Germline CDR1 MNHEY, CDR2 SVGAGI. V was pared by 4 bases and J by 0 bases, with 14 bases between. The CDR3 sequence is CASSLDRIVSTDTQYF. The CDR3 bases are TGTGCCAGCAGTTTAGACAGGATCGTTAGCACAGATACGCAGTATTTT.

This clonotype showed up just a few times. The J gene is TRBJ1-1, the V gene TRBV4-3; D unclear. Germline V CDR1 and CDR2: LGHNA, YSLEER. The length of the CDR3 is 15 residues. V lost 0 bases to trimming and J lost 6 bases, with 14 bases between them. The CDR3 sequence: CASSQDREGLAEAFF. The CDR3 bases are TGCGCCAGCAGCCAAGATCGGGAAGGACTGGCTGAAGCTTTCTTT.

This clonotype was seen a handful of times. The chain has TRBV10-3 and TRBJ2-1; 9 bases map to TRBD1. V was clipped by 6 bases and J by 6 bases; unmatched bases: 9. Germline V lookup: CDR1 ENHRY, CDR2 SYGVKD. The CDR3 contains 15 residues. CDR3 residues: CAIRYSDRGVNEQFF. DNA for the CDR3: TGTGCCATCAGGTACTCGGACAGGGGTGTCAATGAGCAGTTCTTC.

In this sample, this clonotype turned up once. The chain employs TRBV27 and TRBJ1-4, with no clear D. V shed 0 bases and J shed 1 base, with 6 bases lying between them. This CDR3 is 15 amino acids long. The V gene's germline CDR1 is MNHEY and CDR2 SMNVEV (reference sequence). CDR3 region: CASSLSSLTNEKLFF. CDR3 DNA sequence: TGTGCCAGCAGTTTATCGAGTCTAACTAATGAAAAACTGTTTTTT.

Turning to this clonotype: A much larger clone sits a single nucleotide away, making a read error possible. In DNA form, the CDR3 reads TGCGCCAGCAGCCAAGTCGGGGGTGAAAAACTGTTTTTT. Translating gives CASSQVGGEKLFF. The gene calls are TRBV4-3 and TRBJ1-4; a weak D match, TRBD1 (5 bases). The V end was cut by 1 base, the J end by 7 bases, with 7 bases between. This CDR3 has 13 residues. Germline CDR1 LGHNA, CDR2 YSLEER.

V gene TRBV6-5 combines with J gene TRBJ1-5, with unresolved D. In germline, CDR1 is MNHEY, CDR2 SVGAGI. The CDR3 length is 13 residues. V lost 6 bases and J 4 bases, leaving 10 bases between the germline ends. The CDR3 region is CASSPFPNQPQHF. For the CDR3, the DNA is TGTGCCAGCAGCCCATTCCCGAATCAGCCCCAGCATTTT.

This clonotype turned up a few times. The chain carries TRBV9 and TRBJ1-2; D remains unclear. The CDR3 covers 14 residues. CDR1 SGDLS and CDR2 YYNGEE come from the germline V gene. V was trimmed by 3 bases and J by 2 bases, leaving 11 bases between them. The CDR3 protein is CASSARPRNYGYTF. The CDR3 DNA reads as TGTGCCAGCAGCGCACGTCCACGGAACTATGGCTACACCTTC.

V is TRBV28 and J is TRBJ2-6; 9 bases match TRBD1. The trim removed 2 bases at V and 6 bases at J, leaving 5 bases unmatched. CDR1 and CDR2 from the germline V gene are MDHEN and SYDVKM. This CDR3 region has 16 residues. The CDR3 region is CASSLPDRGEANVLTF. CDR3 nucleotides: TGTGCCAGCAGTTTACCCGACAGGGGGGAGGCCAACGTCCTGACTTTC.

This clonotype has only a few counts. The V gene is TRBV6-5, the J gene TRBJ2-7, with a tentative D call TRBD1 (6 bases). Per the germline V gene, CDR1 is MNHEY and CDR2 is SVGAGI. The ends were cut back, 7 bases at V and 6 bases at J, with 16 bases in the middle. The CDR3 contains 13 residues. The CDR3 DNA sequence: TGTGCCAGCAATCCTACAGGGAAGGGCGAGCAGTACTTC. Translating it yields CASNPTGKGEQYF.

Ten or more counts support this clonotype. The chain employs TRBV10-3 and TRBJ1-6; D is undetermined. The CDR3 is 14 residues long. Germline loops: CDR1 ENHRY, CDR2 SYGVKD. V was pared by 9 bases and J by 4 bases, with 13 bases between. The CDR3 DNA follows: TGTGCCATAGGGCGAGTCGAGTATAATTCACCCCTCCACTTT. It encodes CAIGRVEYNSPLHF.

This clonotype was seen repeatedly, ten times or more. The CDR3 region has the DNA TGTGCCATCAGTGAGGGACTAGCGGGGTACGAGACCCAGTACTTC. It yields the protein CAISEGLAGYETQYF. This rearrangement joins TRBV10-3 to TRBJ2-5, with 12 bases that match TRBD2. Germline trimming cut 2 bases from V and 5 bases from J; bases unmatched to any gene: 3. The germline V gene encodes CDR1 ENHRY and CDR2 SYGVKD. The CDR3 runs 15 residues.

This clonotype is a singleton in its sample. The V gene is TRBV7-2, the J gene TRBJ2-4; D assignment may be TRBD1 or TRBD2 (6 bases each). This CDR3 has 14 residues. CDR1 is SGHTA and CDR2 is FQGNSA in the germline V gene. The germline V and J ends were trimmed by 1 base and 8 bases, with 12 bases remaining between them. The CDR3 protein is CTSSLELGGYIQYF. DNA of the CDR3: TGTACCAGCAGCTTAGAATTGGGGGGCTACATTCAGTACTTC.

This clonotype was counted a few times. The genes are TRBV15 and TRBJ1-5; TRBD1 is a possible D gene (5 bases). CDR3 length: 13 residues. Germline V gene sequence: CDR1 LNHNV, CDR2 YYDKDF (reference sequence). Trimming left V 0 bases short and J 12 bases short, with 12 bases between. The CDR3 region is CATSRDAGYNQHF. In nucleotides, the CDR3 is TGTGCCACCAGCAGAGATGCAGGGTATAACCAGCATTTT.

As to this clonotype: This clone may be a read error of a much larger clone one base away. This chain uses TRBV10-3 with TRBJ2-4; D may be TRBD1 (6 bases). V was clipped by 1 base and J by 13 bases, with 26 bases between them. Germline V lookup: CDR1 ENHRY, CDR2 SYGVKD. The CDR3 is made up of 17 amino acids. The CDR3 sequence: CAISELGTVLRDNEQYF. The CDR3 nucleotides read TGTGCCATCAGTGAGTTGGGGACGGTTCTTAGGGACAATGAGCAGTACTTC.

The chain links TRBV6-6 to TRBJ2-1; no clear D gene. Germline V CDR1 and CDR2: MNHNY, SVGAGI (reference sequence). V lost 6 bases and J lost 0, with 12 bases in between. The CDR3 runs to 15 residues. This CDR3 reads CASRYTWSSYNEQFF. Here the CDR3 DNA reads TGTGCCAGCAGGTACACCTGGAGCTCCTACAATGAGCAGTTCTTC.

This clonotype was seen only a few times. V gene TRBV11-2 combines with J gene TRBJ2-5, with 10 bases that match TRBD2. Trimming cost V 5 bases and J 8 bases; bases outside gene matches: 17. Looked up from germline, CDR1 is SGHAT and CDR2 is FQNNGV. The CDR3 loop spans 17 amino acids. The CDR3 DNA sequence: TGTGCCAGCAGCCCTGGAGTGGGGCTAGCGGGGGCAACAACCCAGTACTTC. This encodes CASSPGVGLAGATTQYF.

This clonotype was recorded once. The chain recombines TRBV12-3 or TRBV12-4 with TRBJ2-3, with D tentatively TRBD1 (7 bases). The CDR3 sequence is 16 residues long. V shed 5 bases and J shed 11 bases, with 26 bases lying between them. The CDR3 region has the DNA TGTGCCAGCAGTCCAACCCAGGGGGGAAGAACAGATGTGCAGTATTTT. Protein sequence: CASSPTQGGRTDVQYF.

This rearrangement joins TRBV4-3 to TRBJ1-2; D gene uncertain. Germline lookup yields CDR1 LGHNA and CDR2 YSLEER. The V gene lost 2 bases and the J gene lost 8 bases, with 15 bases spanning the gap. There are 14 residues in the CDR3. The DNA of the CDR3 is TGCGCCAGCAGCCAACTCCTGGTTGGACGGGGCTACACCTTC. It yields the protein CASSQLLVGRGYTF.

V is TRBV25-1 and J is TRBJ1-5; D gene uncertain. The CDR3 is 13 amino acids. The germline gives CDR1 MGHDK, CDR2 SYGVNS. The V end lost 1 base, the J end lost 6 bases, and 7 bases lay between the germline ends. The CDR3 region is CASSESGIQPQHF. CDR3 nucleotides: TGTGCCAGCAGTGAATCGGGGATTCAGCCCCAGCATTTT.